These 26 T cell receptor beta chains were all obtained from the same sample, sequenced in a study of T cell responses to AZD1222 COVID-19 vaccine (dated by TCRdb to the early 2020s). The library was produced with the immunoSEQ multiplex PCR assay. TCRdb carries this immuneACCESS record with in-frame sequences only. Its versions omit some clonotypes, under half of them owing to an unresolved V gene in the studies checked, with the rest unexplained. This sample lists about 180,000 clones; around nine tenths were detected once. The ten largest clonotypes hold approximately 10% of the sample. Per the publication, the time point label means: about 28 days (+/-7) after the second vaccine dose. The source material was peripheral blood, sampled 28 days after the second AZD1222 dose. These receptors were collected from an adult who received the AZD1222 COVID-19 vaccine.

The V gene is TRBV19, the J gene TRBJ1-2; 7 bases match TRBD1. The germline CDR1 and CDR2 sequences are LNHDA and SQIVND (reference sequence). Trimming cost V 10 bases and J 4 bases; bases outside gene matches: 6. The CDR3 is 12 amino acids. Here the CDR3 DNA reads TGTGCCACCGGGACAGCTGGCTATGGCTACACCTTC. This codes for CATGTAGYGYTF.

V and J are TRBV5-1 and TRBJ1-2; D is uncertain. Germline values: CDR1 SGHRS, CDR2 YFSETQ. V was trimmed by 2 bases and J by 2 bases, leaving 10 bases between them. The CDR3 contains 14 residues. Here the CDR3 reads CASSFTDTNYGYTF. CDR3 DNA sequence: TGCGCCAGCAGCTTTACAGACACCAACTATGGCTACACCTTC. Together with reference TRBV5-1 and TRBJ1-2, the CDR3 gives the full variable domain: KAGVTQTPRYLIKTRGQQVTLSCSPISGHRSVSWYQQTPGQGLQFLFEYFSETQRNKGNFPGRFSGRQFSNSRSEMNVSTLELGDSALYLCASSFTDTNYGYTFGSGTRLTVV.

The chain has TRBV14 and TRBJ2-7; D not certain. The CDR3 runs 13 residues. V was cut by 1 base and J by 6 bases, with 10 bases left in between. Germline assignment: CDR1 SGHDN and CDR2 FVKESK. CDR3 protein: CASSQAPSGEQYF. CDR3 nucleotide sequence: TGTGCCAGCAGCCAAGCTCCATCGGGCGAGCAGTACTTC.

This clone was observed a single time. The chain joins TRBV5-4 to TRBJ2-3, with 8 bases lining up with TRBD2. V lost 4 bases and J lost 2; bases outside the gene matches: 6. The CDR3 is 15 residues long. Germline values: CDR1 SGHNT, CDR2 YYREEE (reference sequence). CDR3 nucleotide sequence: TGTGCCAGCAGCCAGAATGGACTAGCCACAGATACGCAGTATTTT. It translates to CASSQNGLATDTQYF. The entire variable domain, with the rest obtained from reference TRBV5-4 and TRBJ2-3, is as follows: ETGVTQSPTHLIKTRGQQVTLRCSSQSGHNTVSWYQQALGQGPQFIFQYYREEENGRGNFPPRFSGLQFPNYSSELNVNALELDDSALYLCASSQNGLATDTQYFGPGTRLTVL.

Here the CDR3 reads CASSGTGQETQYF. The CDR3, as DNA: TGTGCCAGTAGTGGGACAGGGCAAGAGACCCAGTACTTC. The rearrangement uses TRBV19 and TRBJ2-5, with 9 bases lining up with TRBD1. J gave up 2 bases and V 5 bases, and 0 bases lay outside the gene matches. The germline V gene has CDR1 LNHDA and CDR2 SQIVND (reference sequence). The CDR3 has 13 residues.

This chain links TRBV5-6 with TRBJ1-1, with TRBD1 matching 7 bases. In germline, CDR1 is SGHDT, CDR2 YYEEEE. This CDR3 is 15 amino acids long. Trimming took 0 bases from V and 2 from J; bases not matched to a gene: 4. The CDR3 loop is CASSLAGGINTEAFF. DNA for the CDR3: TGTGCCAGCAGCTTGGCAGGGGGGATAAACACTGAAGCTTTCTTT.

The chain links TRBV6-5 to TRBJ1-1; 8 bases agree with TRBD1. The CDR3 spans 16 residues. Germline V gives CDR1 MNHEY, CDR2 SVGAGI. V was clipped by 4 bases and J by 1 base; unmatched bases: 8. The CDR3 is CASSSIGGQGNTEAFF. The CDR3 bases are TGTGCCAGCAGTTCAATCGGCGGACAGGGGAACACTGAAGCTTTCTTT.

This sequence joins TRBV6-6 and TRBJ1-1; D gene unclear. The germline gives CDR1 MNHNY, CDR2 SVGAGI (reference sequence). This CDR3 has 13 residues. The V end lost 6 bases, the J end lost 1 base, and 9 bases lay between the germline ends. The CDR3 coding sequence is TGTGCCAGCAGCGCGACCCAGAACACTGAAGCTTTCTTT. Its translation is CASSATQNTEAFF.

The V gene is TRBV28, the J gene TRBJ1-3, with D possibly being TRBD1 (6 bases). Germline CDR1 reads MDHEN; CDR2 reads SYDVKM. The CDR3 is made up of 20 amino acids. The V and J ends lost 6 bases and 0 bases respectively, with 27 bases between them. CDR3 sequence: CASSLNRLPGHGISGNTIYF. DNA for the CDR3: TGTGCCAGCAGCCTTAACCGACTTCCGGGACATGGAATCTCTGGAAACACCATATATTTT.

The DNA of the CDR3 is TGTGCCAGCAGCTTAGTCAGCGGCTCCTACAATGAGCAGTTCTTC. It is translated as CASSLVSGSYNEQFF. The V and J genes are TRBV7-2 and TRBJ2-1; D might be TRBD2 (5 bases). CDR1 SGHTA and CDR2 FQGNSA come from the germline V gene. V was cut by 1 base and J by 0 bases, with 7 bases left in between. This CDR3 contains 15 residues.

The chain links TRBV19 to TRBJ1-2; D might be TRBD1 (5 bases). CDR1 is LNHDA, CDR2 SQIVND, per germline (reference sequence). V lost 4 bases, J lost 6 bases, and 18 bases lay in between. The CDR3 consists of 15 residues. The DNA of the CDR3 is TGTGCCAGTAGTAAGCAGGGAGGGTTTTTGGATGGCTACACCTTC. Encoded protein: CASSKQGGFLDGYTF.

CDR3 region: CASSISLPGTRSSYNSPLHF. In nucleotides, the CDR3 is TGTGCCAGTAGTATCTCTCTTCCAGGAACCCGAAGCTCCTATAATTCACCCCTCCACTTT. The chain joins TRBV19 to TRBJ1-6; the D is unclear. The CDR3 has 20 residues. The germline V gene encodes CDR1 LNHDA and CDR2 SQIVND (reference sequence). Between the trimmed V and J ends, which lost 3 bases and 0 bases, there was a span of 21 bases.

V gene TRBV2 combines with J gene TRBJ1-6; D remains ambiguous. CDR3 length: 16 amino acids. Trimming took off 7 bases at V and 0 bases at J, with 13 bases between the two ends. Per the germline V gene, CDR1 is SNHLY and CDR2 is FYNNEI. The CDR3 nucleotides read TGTGCCAGCACAGCGGGGAGGAGCTCCTATAATTCACCCCTCCACTTT. This translates into CASTAGRSSYNSPLHF.

V gene TRBV29-1 combines with J gene TRBJ1-1, with a weak D call TRBD1 (5 bases). The CDR3 contains 13 residues. The germline V gene encodes CDR1 SQVTM and CDR2 ANQGSEA. V dropped 5 bases and J dropped 5 bases, with 15 bases sitting between them. The CDR3 protein is CSVSSAGGTEAFF. The CDR3 DNA follows: TGCAGCGTTTCTTCGGCCGGGGGGACTGAAGCTTTCTTT.

V and J are TRBV23-1 and TRBJ1-4; 8 bases align to TRBD1. TRBV23-1 counts as an open reading frame of uncertain function. The ends lost 7 bases at V and 7 bases at J; junction bases unmatched: 14. The CDR3 covers 16 residues. CDR3 protein: CASTPPRTGFIEKLFF. CDR3 nucleotides: TGCGCCAGCACCCCGCCCAGGACAGGGTTTATTGAAAAACTGTTTTTT.

J is TRBJ1-2 and V is TRBV11-3; D not resolved. V lost 5 bases and J lost 8, with 12 bases in between. This CDR3 comprises 12 residues. The germline gives CDR1 SGHNT, CDR2 YENEEA. DNA of the CDR3: TGTGCCAGCAGCGTCGGACCCTTGGGCTACACCTTC. It translates to CASSVGPLGYTF.

V and J are TRBV20-1 and TRBJ2-5; D gene uncertain. The CDR3 has 11 amino acids. The ends were cut back, 0 bases at V and 5 bases at J, with 4 bases in the middle. The germline gives CDR1 DFQATT, CDR2 SNEGSKA (reference sequence). The CDR3 loop reads CSARDLETQYF. The CDR3 DNA follows: TGCAGTGCTAGAGATCTGGAGACCCAGTACTTC.

A single count supports this clone. V and J are TRBV6-4 and TRBJ1-5; D remains ambiguous. Trimming removed 4 bases at V and 2 bases at J, with 6 bases between. The CDR3 has 13 residues. Germline V CDR1 and CDR2: MRHNA, SNTAGT. CDR3 in DNA: TGTGCCAGCAGTGGACGCCGCAATCAGCCCCAGCATTTT. It encodes CASSGRRNQPQHF.

On this clone: The identical CDR3 is also encoded by other nucleotide sequences in the sample. V usage is TRBV7-3 and J usage is TRBJ2-1; 9 positions agree with TRBD2. The germline gives CDR1 SGHTA, CDR2 FQGTGA. The CDR3 covers 15 residues. The trim removed 1 base at V and 6 bases at J, leaving 4 bases unmatched. The CDR3 coding sequence is TGTGCCAGCAGCTTAATCTTAGCGGGGGCCAATGAGCAGTTCTTC. Its translation: CASSLILAGANEQFF. Together with reference TRBV7-3 and TRBJ2-1, the CDR3 gives the full variable domain: GAGVSQTPSNKVTEKGKYVELRCDPISGHTALYWYRQSLGQGPEFLIYFQGTGAADDSGLPNDRFFAVRPEGSVSTLKIQRTERGDSAVYLCASSLILAGANEQFFGPGTRLTVL.

The CDR3 coding sequence is TGTGCCACCAGCCCGGCCGGGGGGGCAAACAATGAGCAGTTCTTC. The encoded protein is CATSPAGGANNEQFF. The J gene is TRBJ2-1, the V gene TRBV24-1, with 8 bases lining up with TRBD2. Germline CDR1 KGHDR, CDR2 SFDVKD. The CDR3 is 15 amino acids. V trimming: 7 bases; J trimming: 5 bases; junction bases outside the gene matches: 9.

The V call is TRBV5-6, the J call TRBJ2-2; 11 bases agree with TRBD2. Trimming took 3 bases from V and 6 from J; bases not matched to a gene: 10. This CDR3 has 17 residues. Looked up from germline, CDR1 is SGHDT and CDR2 is YYEEEE. The CDR3 bases are TGTGCCAGCAGCTATTCGGTAGCGGGGGGGACCGCCGGGGAGCTGTTTTTT. Translating gives CASSYSVAGGTAGELFF.

This chain links TRBV9 with TRBJ1-1; the D gene is possibly TRBD1 (6 bases). Looked up from germline, CDR1 is SGDLS and CDR2 is YYNGEE. The CDR3 loop spans 15 amino acids. Deletions cut 7 bases from V and 5 bases from J, with 21 bases between. This CDR3 is CASEPGARFRTEAFF. The DNA for the CDR3 is TGTGCCAGCGAGCCAGGGGCGCGTTTCAGGACTGAAGCTTTCTTT. The full variable domain, its missing parts supplied by reference TRBV9 and TRBJ1-1, is DSGVTQTPKHLITATGQRVTLRCSPRSGDLSVYWYQQSLDQGLQFLIQYYNGEERAKGNILERFSAQQFPDLHSELNLSSLELGDSALYFCASEPGARFRTEAFFGQGTRLTVV.

The CDR3 region is CASRQTGATDTQYF. CDR3 nucleotides: TGCGCCAGCAGACAAACAGGGGCGACAGATACGCAGTATTTT. The chain recombines TRBV5-1 with TRBJ2-3, with TRBD1 identical over 7 bases. The CDR3 consists of 14 residues. V gave up 5 bases and J gave up 3 bases; unmatched junction bases: 6. Per the germline V gene, CDR1 is SGHRS and CDR2 is YFSETQ.

This chain joins TRBV4-2 and TRBJ1-6, with D tentatively TRBD1 (5 bases). The CDR3 extends over 15 amino acids. CDR1 and CDR2 from the germline V gene are LGHNA and YNFKEQ. V lost 0 bases and J lost 10, with 13 bases in between. In DNA form, the CDR3 reads TGTGCCAGCAGCCAAGATGTCAGGAGGGACTCACCCCTCCACTTT. It is translated as CASSQDVRRDSPLHF.

V gene TRBV3-1 (or the pseudogene TRBV3-2) combines with J gene TRBJ2-7, with a tentative D call TRBD2 (6 bases). This CDR3 region has 14 residues. The V end was cut by 4 bases, the J end by 1 base, with 11 bases between. Germline V gives CDR1 LGHDT, CDR2 YNNKEL (reference sequence). Here the CDR3 reads CASSPPSGSYEQYF. Here the CDR3 DNA reads TGTGCCAGCAGCCCGCCCAGCGGGTCCTACGAGCAGTACTTC.

In DNA form, the CDR3 reads TGTGCCAGCAGCCACTTGGACAGGGCCCACGAGCAGTACTTC. This codes for CASSHLDRAHEQYF. J is TRBJ2-7 and V is TRBV4-2; 8 bases line up with TRBD1. Unmatched junction bases numbered 6, after V lost 3 bases and J lost 5 bases. In germline, CDR1 is LGHNA, CDR2 YNFKEQ. The CDR3 consists of 14 residues.